These T cell receptor beta chains were read from a single sample in a study of shared clonotypes between healthy human individuals. The table came from immunoSEQ multiplex PCR; TCRdb's copy has only in-frame clones and leaves some out. There are over 2 million clones in the sample; around 95% occur only once, and 0.13% lies in the top ten. Sequencing used naive CD4+ T cells sorted from blood. The receptors shown here come from a man between 18 and 29 years old in good health. CDR3s include the opening cysteine and the closing phenylalanine or tryptophan. Each record gives: CDR3 protein, CDR3 DNA, V gene, J gene, D gene, clone size. The D gene is left open where the match is weak. Some rows have no size entry. The others give once, few or many, or a class for an expanded clone.

CASSREGRGAYEQYF	TGTGCCAGCAGCCGCGAGGGGCGGGGAGCCTACGAGCAGTACTTC	TRBV6-6	TRBJ2-7	-	-
CASSWDRAETQYF	TGTGCCAGCAGTTGGGACAGGGCGGAGACCCAGTACTTC	TRBV2	TRBJ2-5	TRBD1	-
CASSPTRWGIETQYF	TGTGCCAGCAGCCCGACCCGCTGGGGGATCGAGACCCAGTACTTC	TRBV7-9	TRBJ2-5	-	-
CASSTTRTMNTEAFF	TGTGCCAGTTCTACTACGAGAACCATGAACACTGAAGCTTTCTTT	TRBV19	TRBJ1-1	-	-
CASSEGDRRETQYF	TGCGCCAGCAGTGAGGGGGACAGGAGAGAGACCCAGTACTTC	TRBV10-2	TRBJ2-5	TRBD1	-
CASSLPRAGRRDEQYF	TGTGCCAGCAGTTTGCCGAGGGCAGGGCGGCGCGACGAGCAGTACTTC	TRBV28	TRBJ2-7	-	-
CASNLAGGGSDTQYF	TGTGCCAGCAACCTAGCGGGGGGGGGTTCAGATACGCAGTATTTT	TRBV6-1	TRBJ2-3	TRBD2	-
CASSPDRPPGYTF	TGTGCCAGCAGTCCTGACAGGCCCCCTGGCTACACCTTC	TRBV28	TRBJ1-2	-	-
CASSPPYRGQTKNEQFF	TGTGCCAGCTCACCACCGTATCGGGGACAGACAAAAAATGAGCAGTTCTTC	TRBV18	TRBJ2-1	TRBD1	-
CASSYLTGTGQETQYF	TGTGCCAGCAGCTATCTCACCGGGACAGGCCAAGAGACCCAGTACTTC	TRBV27	TRBJ2-5	TRBD1	-
CAITGLGTGHDTGELFF	TGTGCCATCACGGGACTCGGGACAGGGCATGACACCGGGGAGCTGTTTTTT	TRBV10-3	TRBJ2-2	TRBD1	-
CASSARDSYYSNQPQHF	TGTGCCAGCAGCGCCAGGGACAGCTATTATAGCAATCAGCCCCAGCATTTT	TRBV2	TRBJ1-5	TRBD1	-
CASSLAGGGGTDTQYF	TGTGCCAGCAGCTTAGCCGGCGGGGGGGGCACAGATACGCAGTATTTT	TRBV11-3	TRBJ2-3	TRBD2	-
CASSKDRAETQYF	TGTGCCAGCAGCAAAGACAGGGCGGAGACCCAGTACTTC	TRBV11-3	TRBJ2-5	TRBD1	-
CASSVAGGEKLFF	TGTGCCAGCAGTGTGGCAGGGGGAGAAAAACTGTTTTTT	TRBV25-1	TRBJ1-4	TRBD1	-
CASSLWGPIEAFF	TGTGCCAGCAGCTTGTGGGGACCCATTGAAGCTTTCTTT	TRBV5-6	TRBJ1-1	-	-
CASSSSGSLHEQYF	TGTGCCAGCAGCTCTAGCGGGAGTTTACACGAGCAGTACTTC	TRBV7-2	TRBJ2-7	TRBD2	-
CSVEARGGRAYEQYF	TGCAGCGTTGAAGCCCGGGGGGGCAGAGCCTACGAGCAGTACTTC	TRBV29-1	TRBJ2-7	TRBD2	-
CASRTGAGELFF	TGTGCCAGTAGAACGGGGGCCGGGGAGCTGTTTTTT	TRBV19	TRBJ2-2	-	-
CASSLLAVQETQYF	TGTGCCAGCTCATTACTAGCGGTTCAAGAGACCCAGTACTTC	TRBV18	TRBJ2-5	TRBD2	-
CASSPSGTSGSYEQYF	TGTGCCAGCTCACCTTCCGGGACTAGCGGTTCCTACGAGCAGTACTTC	TRBV18	TRBJ2-7	TRBD2	once
CASSLFIQGGEKLFF	TGTGCCAGCAGCTTATTTATACAGGGGGGAGAAAAACTGTTTTTT	TRBV7-2	TRBJ1-4	TRBD1	-
CAISFSGGAYTDTQYF	TGTGCCATCAGTTTTAGCGGGGGGGCTTACACAGATACGCAGTATTTT	TRBV10-3	TRBJ2-3	TRBD2	-
CASSYRGRYEKLFF	TGTGCCAGCAGTTACAGGGGGAGGTATGAAAAACTGTTTTTT	TRBV6-6	TRBJ1-4	-	-